This T cell receptor (beta chain) derives from a study of T cells in Graves' hyperthyroidism and ophthalmopathy. Uncontrolled infections, other autoimmune diseases, pregnancy or lactation led to exclusion of patients. Diagnoses rested on clinical symptoms, serum thyroxine and TRAb, thyroid ultrasound and orbital computed tomography. The authors took PBMCs from 10 ml fresh peripheral blood. The TCR beta CDR3 regions underwent amplification using RNA transcripts as the source. The HTBI set primed first-round TCR CDR3 RT-PCR. One entry per CDR3 protein, called by TCRdb with MiXCR from the multiplex PCR reads. Of roughly 280,000 distinct CDR3 sequences listed, 15% to 20% were seen once; the top ten hold roughly 53%. The V and J ends lost 7 bases and 1 base respectively, with 9 bases between them. This CDR3 spans 13 amino acids. The germline V gene encodes CDR1 KGHDR and CDR2 SFDVKD.

The genes are TRBV24-1 and TRBJ1-1, with a weak D call TRBD1 (6 bases). Sequenced input: blood. The receptor was derived from a woman between 55 and 75 years old with Graves' ophthalmopathy. In nucleotides, the CDR3 is TGTGCCACCAGCGGGACAACGAACACTGAAGCTTTCTTT. Translated: CATSGTTNTEAFF.